A single TCR beta chain is shown here with its context. Its target is unknown. Alongside a J-beta primer mix, a sample-barcoded 5' primer served in a second PCR lasting 7 to 11 cycles. TCRdb itself ran the 5' RACE reads through MiXCR, one entry per CDR3 protein. The repertoire consists of 780,000 or so distinct CDR3 sequences, with about 53% occurring once and the leading ten covering roughly 40%. The entry originates in a study of blood T cells in healthy people across ages. Study-wide findings and caveats: Age brought a roughly linear fall in TCR beta diversity measured per million T cells. Higher diversity and more naive CD4+ cells were features of long-lived donors, compared to aged donors. With unsorted PBMCs, a conclusive comparison of naive versus antigen-experienced cells was not possible.

The CDR3 is made up of 16 amino acids. The germline gives CDR1 DFQATT, CDR2 SNEGSKA (reference sequence). Germline trimming cut 1 base from V and 4 bases from J; bases unmatched to any gene: 8. Each donor's blood draw was 7.5 to 10 milliliters of peripheral blood. The clonotype was recovered from an elderly man in good health. The J gene is TRBJ1-2, the V gene TRBV20-1; 11 bases match TRBD1. The sample taken for sequencing was blood. This chain's CDR3 is CSARAQGTGGIYGYTF. In DNA, the CDR3 is TGCAGTGCTAGAGCACAAGGGACAGGGGGTATCTATGGCTACACCTTC.